This T cell receptor (beta chain) came from a study of T cell responses to AZD1222 COVID-19 vaccine. Study results and limitations: Along spike, vaccine-associated CD4 TCRs were found throughout, with dominance at 160-218 and 743-854. Clonal diversity was possibly underestimated, and white British individuals and females predominated among donors.

Concerning this clone itself: Its antigen is currently unknown.

V gave up 5 bases and J gave up 6 bases, with 7 bases separating them. In germline, CDR1 is GTSNPN, CDR2 SVGIG (reference sequence). The CDR3 is made up of 10 amino acids. Profiling relied on immunoSEQ multiplex PCR, and the TCRdb table lists in-frame clones only, not all of them. The table records 100,000 or so clones, 70% to 90% of them present only once. The sequenced sample was peripheral blood, obtained 28 days after the second AZD1222 dose. This receptor was taken from an adult who received the AZD1222 COVID-19 vaccine. The chain combines TRBV30 with TRBJ1-1, with D hard to call. The CDR3 protein is CAWDPPEAFF. The DNA for the CDR3 is TGTGCCTGGGACCCCCCTGAAGCTTTCTTT.